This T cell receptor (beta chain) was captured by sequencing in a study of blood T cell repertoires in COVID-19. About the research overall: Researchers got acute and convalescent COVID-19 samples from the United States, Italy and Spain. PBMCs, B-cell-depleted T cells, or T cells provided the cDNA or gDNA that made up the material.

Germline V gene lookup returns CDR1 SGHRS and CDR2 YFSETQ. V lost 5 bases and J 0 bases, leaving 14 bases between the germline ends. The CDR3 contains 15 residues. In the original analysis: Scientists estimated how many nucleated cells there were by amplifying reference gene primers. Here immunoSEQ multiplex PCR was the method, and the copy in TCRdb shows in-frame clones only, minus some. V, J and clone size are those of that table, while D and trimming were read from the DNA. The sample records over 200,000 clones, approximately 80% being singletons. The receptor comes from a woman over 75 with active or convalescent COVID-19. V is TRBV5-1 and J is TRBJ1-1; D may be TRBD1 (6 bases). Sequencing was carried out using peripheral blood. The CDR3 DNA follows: TGCGCCAGCAGGGACCGGGACACTCTGAACACTGAAGCTTTCTTT. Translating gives CASRDRDTLNTEAFF.